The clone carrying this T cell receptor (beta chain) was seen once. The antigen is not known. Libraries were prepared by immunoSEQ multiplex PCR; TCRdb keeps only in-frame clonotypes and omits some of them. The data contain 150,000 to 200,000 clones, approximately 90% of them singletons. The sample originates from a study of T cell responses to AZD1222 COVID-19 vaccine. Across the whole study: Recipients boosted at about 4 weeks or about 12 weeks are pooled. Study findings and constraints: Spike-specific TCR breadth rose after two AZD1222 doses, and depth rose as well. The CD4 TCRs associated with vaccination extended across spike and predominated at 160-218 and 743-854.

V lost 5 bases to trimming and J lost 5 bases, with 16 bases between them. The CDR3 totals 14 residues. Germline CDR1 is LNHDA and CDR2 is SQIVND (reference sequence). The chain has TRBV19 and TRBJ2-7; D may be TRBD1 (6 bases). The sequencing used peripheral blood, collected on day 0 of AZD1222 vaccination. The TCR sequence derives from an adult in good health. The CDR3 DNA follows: TGTGCCAGTAGTCGCACAGGGCCTGTAGACGAGCAGTACTTC. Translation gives CASSRTGPVDEQYF.